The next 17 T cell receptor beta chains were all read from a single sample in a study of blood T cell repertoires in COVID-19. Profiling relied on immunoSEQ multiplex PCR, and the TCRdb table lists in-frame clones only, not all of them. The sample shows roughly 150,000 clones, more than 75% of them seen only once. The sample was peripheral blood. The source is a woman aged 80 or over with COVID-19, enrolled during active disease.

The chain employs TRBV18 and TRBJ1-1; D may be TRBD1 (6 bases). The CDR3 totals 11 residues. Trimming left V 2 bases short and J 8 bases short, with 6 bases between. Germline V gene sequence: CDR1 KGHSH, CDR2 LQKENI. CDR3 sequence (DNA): TGTGCCAGCTCACCAGACAGGGAAGCTTTCTTT. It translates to CASSPDREAFF.

CDR3 coding DNA: TGTGCCAGCGAACAGGGAGCTACCTACGAGCAGTACTTC. This codes for CASEQGATYEQYF. V is TRBV6-5 and J is TRBJ2-7, with D tentatively TRBD1 (6 bases). Germline V CDR1 and CDR2: MNHEY, SVGAGI. Trimming shortened V by 8 bases and J by 2 bases, and 13 bases separated the two germline ends. The CDR3 totals 13 residues.

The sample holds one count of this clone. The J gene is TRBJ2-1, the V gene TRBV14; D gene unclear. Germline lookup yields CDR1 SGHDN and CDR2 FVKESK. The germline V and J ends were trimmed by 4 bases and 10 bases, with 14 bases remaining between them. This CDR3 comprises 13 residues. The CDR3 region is CASSPQEYSEQFF. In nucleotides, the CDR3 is TGTGCCAGCAGCCCGCAAGAATATAGCGAGCAGTTCTTC.

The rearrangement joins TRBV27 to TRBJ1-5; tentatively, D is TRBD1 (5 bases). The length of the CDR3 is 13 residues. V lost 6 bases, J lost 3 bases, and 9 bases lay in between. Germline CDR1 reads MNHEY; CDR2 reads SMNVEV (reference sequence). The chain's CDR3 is CASSLRVNQPQHF. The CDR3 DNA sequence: TGTGCCAGCAGCCTCAGGGTCAATCAGCCCCAGCATTTT.

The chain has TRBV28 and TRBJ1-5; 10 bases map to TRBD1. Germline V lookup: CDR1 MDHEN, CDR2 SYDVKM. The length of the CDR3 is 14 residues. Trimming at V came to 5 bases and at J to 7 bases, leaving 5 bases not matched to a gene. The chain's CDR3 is CASSGDRGRQPQHF. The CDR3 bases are TGTGCCAGCAGTGGCGACAGGGGGCGGCAGCCCCAGCATTTT.

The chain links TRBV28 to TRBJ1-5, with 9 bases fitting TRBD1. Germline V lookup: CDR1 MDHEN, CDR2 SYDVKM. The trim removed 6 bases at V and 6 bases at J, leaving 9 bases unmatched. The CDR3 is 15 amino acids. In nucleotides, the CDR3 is TGTGCCAGCAGCCCAACAACAGGGGGCATTCAGCCCCAGCATTTT. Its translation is CASSPTTGGIQPQHF.

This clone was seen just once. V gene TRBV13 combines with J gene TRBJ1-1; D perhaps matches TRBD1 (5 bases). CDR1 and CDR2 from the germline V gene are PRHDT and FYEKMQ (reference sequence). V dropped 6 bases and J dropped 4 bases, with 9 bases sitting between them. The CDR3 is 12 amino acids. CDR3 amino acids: CASSSQVTEAFF. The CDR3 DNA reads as TGTGCCAGCAGTTCACAGGTCACTGAAGCTTTCTTT.

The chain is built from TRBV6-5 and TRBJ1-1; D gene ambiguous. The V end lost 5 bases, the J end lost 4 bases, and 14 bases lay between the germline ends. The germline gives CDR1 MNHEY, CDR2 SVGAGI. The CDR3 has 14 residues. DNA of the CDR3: TGTGCCAGCAGTCCGGACGGGAGGATCACTGAAGCTTTCTTT. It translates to CASSPDGRITEAFF.

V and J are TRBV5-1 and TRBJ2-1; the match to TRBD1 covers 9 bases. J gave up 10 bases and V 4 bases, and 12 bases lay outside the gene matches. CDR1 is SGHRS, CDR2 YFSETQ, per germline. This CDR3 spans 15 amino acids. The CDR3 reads CASSQGQGLSGEQFF. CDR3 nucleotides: TGCGCCAGCAGCCAGGGACAGGGCCTCTCCGGGGAGCAGTTCTTC. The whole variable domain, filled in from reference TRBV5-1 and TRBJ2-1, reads KAGVTQTPRYLIKTRGQQVTLSCSPISGHRSVSWYQQTPGQGLQFLFEYFSETQRNKGNFPGRFSGRQFSNSRSEMNVSTLELGDSALYLCASSQGQGLSGEQFFGPGTRLTVL.

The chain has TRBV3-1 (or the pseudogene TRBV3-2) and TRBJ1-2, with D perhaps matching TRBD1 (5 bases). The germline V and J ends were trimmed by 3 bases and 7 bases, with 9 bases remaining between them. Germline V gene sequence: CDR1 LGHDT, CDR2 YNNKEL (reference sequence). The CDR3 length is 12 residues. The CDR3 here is CASSQGHGGYTF. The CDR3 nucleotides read TGTGCCAGCAGCCAGGGGCACGGTGGCTACACCTTC.

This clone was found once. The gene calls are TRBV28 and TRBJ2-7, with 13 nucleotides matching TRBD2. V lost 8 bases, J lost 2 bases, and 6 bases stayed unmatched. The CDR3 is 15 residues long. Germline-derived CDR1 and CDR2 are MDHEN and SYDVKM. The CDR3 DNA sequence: TGTGCCAGCGCCCGGACTAGCGGGAGAACCTACGAGCAGTACTTC. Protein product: CASARTSGRTYEQYF.

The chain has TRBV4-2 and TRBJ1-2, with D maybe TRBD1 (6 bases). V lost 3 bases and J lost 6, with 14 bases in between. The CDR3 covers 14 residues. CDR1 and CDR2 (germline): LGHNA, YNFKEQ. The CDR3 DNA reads TGTGCCAGCAGCCACAACAGGGAAGAACATGGCTACACCTTC. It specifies CASSHNREEHGYTF.

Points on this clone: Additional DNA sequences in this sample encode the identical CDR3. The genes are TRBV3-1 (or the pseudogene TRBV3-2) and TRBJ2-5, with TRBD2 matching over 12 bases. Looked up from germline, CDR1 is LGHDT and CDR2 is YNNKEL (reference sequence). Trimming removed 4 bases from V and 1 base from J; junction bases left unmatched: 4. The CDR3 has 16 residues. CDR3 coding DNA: TGTGCCAGCAGCCCTCGGACTAGCGGGACCCAAGAGACCCAGTACTTC. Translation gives CASSPRTSGTQETQYF.

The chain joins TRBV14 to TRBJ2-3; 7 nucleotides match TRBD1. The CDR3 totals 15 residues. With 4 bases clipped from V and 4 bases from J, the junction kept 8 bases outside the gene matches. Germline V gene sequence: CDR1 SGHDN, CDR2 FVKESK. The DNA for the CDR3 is TGTGCCAGCAGCCTACGGACAGGATTTGCAGATACGCAGTATTTT. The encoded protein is CASSLRTGFADTQYF.

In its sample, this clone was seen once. The CDR3: CASSRLAGGFHEQYF. The CDR3 region has the DNA TGTGCCAGCAGTCGACTAGCGGGAGGGTTCCACGAGCAGTACTTC. V is TRBV27 and J is TRBJ2-7; 14 nucleotides agree with TRBD2. Germline CDR1 and CDR2: MNHEY and SMNVEV (reference sequence). V lost 5 bases and J lost 5; bases outside the gene matches: 5. There are 15 residues in the CDR3.

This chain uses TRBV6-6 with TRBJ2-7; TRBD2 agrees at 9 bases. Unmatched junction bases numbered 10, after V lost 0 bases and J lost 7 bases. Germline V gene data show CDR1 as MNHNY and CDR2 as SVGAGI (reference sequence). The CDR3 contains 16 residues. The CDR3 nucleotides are TGTGCCAGCAGTTACTCGGCTAGCGGGGTGGACTGGGAGCAGTACTTC. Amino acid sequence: CASSYSASGVDWEQYF.

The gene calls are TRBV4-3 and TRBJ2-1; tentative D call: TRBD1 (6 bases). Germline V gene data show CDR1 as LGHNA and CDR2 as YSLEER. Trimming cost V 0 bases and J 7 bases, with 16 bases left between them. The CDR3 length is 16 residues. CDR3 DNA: TGCGCCAGCAGCCAAGACGGCACGGGACAAATGAATGAGCAGTTCTTC. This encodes CASSQDGTGQMNEQFF.